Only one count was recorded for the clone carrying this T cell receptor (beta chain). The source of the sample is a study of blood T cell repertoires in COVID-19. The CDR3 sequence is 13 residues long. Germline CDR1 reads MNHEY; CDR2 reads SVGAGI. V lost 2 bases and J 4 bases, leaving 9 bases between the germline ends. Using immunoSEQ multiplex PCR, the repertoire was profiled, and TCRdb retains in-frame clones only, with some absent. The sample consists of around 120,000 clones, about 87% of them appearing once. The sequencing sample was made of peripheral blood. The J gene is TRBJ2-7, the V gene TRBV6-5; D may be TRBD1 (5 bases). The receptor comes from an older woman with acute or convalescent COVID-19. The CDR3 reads CASSYNTGYEQYF. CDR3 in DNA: TGTGCCAGCAGTTACAATACAGGTTACGAGCAGTACTTC.